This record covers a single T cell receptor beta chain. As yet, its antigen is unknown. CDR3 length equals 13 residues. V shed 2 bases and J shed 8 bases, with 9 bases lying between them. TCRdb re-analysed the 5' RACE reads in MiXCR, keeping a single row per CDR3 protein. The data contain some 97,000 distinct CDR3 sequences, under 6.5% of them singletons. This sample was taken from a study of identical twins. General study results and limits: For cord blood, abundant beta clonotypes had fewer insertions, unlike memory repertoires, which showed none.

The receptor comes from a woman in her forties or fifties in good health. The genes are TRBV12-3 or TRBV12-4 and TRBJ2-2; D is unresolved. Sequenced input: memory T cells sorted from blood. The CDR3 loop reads CASSLISPGELFF. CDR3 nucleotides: TGTGCCAGCAGTTTAATCTCCCCGGGGGAGCTGTTTTTT.